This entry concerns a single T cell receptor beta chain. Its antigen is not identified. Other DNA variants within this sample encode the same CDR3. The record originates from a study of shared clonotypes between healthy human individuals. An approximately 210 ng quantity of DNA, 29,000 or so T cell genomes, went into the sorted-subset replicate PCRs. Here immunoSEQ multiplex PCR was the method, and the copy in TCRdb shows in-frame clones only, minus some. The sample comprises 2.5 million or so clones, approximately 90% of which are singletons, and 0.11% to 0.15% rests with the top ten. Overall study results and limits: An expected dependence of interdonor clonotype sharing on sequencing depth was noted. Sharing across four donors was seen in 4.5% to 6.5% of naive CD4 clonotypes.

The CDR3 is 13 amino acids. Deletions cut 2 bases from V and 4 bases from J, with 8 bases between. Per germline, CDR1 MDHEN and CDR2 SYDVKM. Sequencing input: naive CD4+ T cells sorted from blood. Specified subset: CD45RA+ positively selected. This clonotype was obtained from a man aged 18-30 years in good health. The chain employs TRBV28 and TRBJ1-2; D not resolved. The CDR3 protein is CASSLGQIYGYTF. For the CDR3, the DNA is TGTGCCAGCAGTTTAGGGCAGATCTATGGCTACACCTTC.